This T cell receptor (beta chain) was captured by sequencing in a study of HIV-infected patients and healthy controls. cDNA was made from around 0.45 ug RNA using alpha and beta constant primers. Separate chain-specific third strand synthesis with multiplexing indices produced the alpha and beta libraries. TCRdb re-analysed the 5' RACE reads in MiXCR, keeping a single row per CDR3 protein. The sample lists more than 9,000 distinct CDR3 sequences; around 9% were seen once. This clonotype was found many times. V trimming: 1 base; J trimming: 5 bases; junction bases outside the gene matches: 5. Germline lookup yields CDR1 SGHDT and CDR2 YYEEEE. This CDR3 comprises 14 residues. All unsorted peripheral T cells were captured because whole blood was used without fractionation.

The chain employs TRBV5-6 and TRBJ1-2, with 7 bases identical to TRBD1. This receptor was obtained from an adult with HIV infection. The donor label of this sample is uncertain. The sample consisted of blood, taken before antiretroviral therapy. The chain's CDR3 is CASSLRQGLYGYTF. The CDR3 DNA follows: TGTGCCAGCAGCTTGCGACAGGGCTTGTATGGCTACACCTTC.